The clone carrying this T cell receptor (beta chain) was observed a few times. The antigen remains unidentified. Germline V gene lookup returns CDR1 SGHKS and CDR2 YYEKEE (reference sequence). This CDR3 has 15 residues. Trimming shortened V by 4 bases and J by 0 bases, and 11 bases separated the two germline ends. The data derive from a study of blood T cells in healthy people across ages. The authors ran a second PCR of about 6 to 12 cycles using a sample-barcoded 5' primer and a J-beta primer mix. One entry per CDR3 protein results from TCRdb running MiXCR on the 5' RACE reads. This sample has 1.5 million to 2 million distinct CDR3 sequences, with about 30% found just once. Notes on the study in general: Diversity estimated from one million T cells was considered an underestimate. Older age went with lower TCR beta diversity per million T cells, in a roughly linear way.

Russia was home to the donors, healthy Caucasian individuals aged roughly 6 to 90. This chain uses TRBV5-5 with TRBJ2-1; TRBD2 is a possible D gene (5 bases). The sequenced material came from blood. The TCR was taken from a woman aged 30 to 39 in good health. The CDR3, as DNA: TGTGCCAGCAGCGCGGACTGGAGCTCCTACAATGAGCAGTTCTTC. Translating gives CASSADWSSYNEQFF.